Listed here is a single TCR beta chain. The sample comes from a study of cytomegalovirus exposure and HLA in healthy donors. Both 60 Vbeta primers and 13 Jbeta primers went into the PCR. This table comes from immunoSEQ multiplex PCR, and its TCRdb copy is limited to in-frame clones, with some not included. The repertoire has approximately 160,000 clones, 64% of them found once; the top ten carry over 2.5%. The CDR3 runs to 14 residues. V dropped 7 bases and J dropped 1 base, with 14 bases sitting between them. Germline lookup yields CDR1 MNHEY and CDR2 SMNVEV (reference sequence). The clonotype originates from a woman in her twenties or thirties in good health and CMV-seropositive. The gene calls are TRBV27 and TRBJ2-7, with a possible D match to TRBD2 (5 bases). The sample consisted of PBMCs. This CDR3 is CASTNRRGSYEQYF. In DNA form, the CDR3 reads TGTGCCAGCACGAATCGACGAGGGTCCTACGAGCAGTACTTC.